These T cell receptor beta chains were read from a single sample in a study of CD8+ T cells in alopecia areata. Sequenced by immunoSEQ multiplex PCR; TCRdb stores in-frame clones only, minus some. The sample contains about 190,000 clones, 55% to 70% of which appear only once. The starting material was CD4+ T cells sorted from blood, obtained at week 4, from a patient treated with tofacitinib. All receptors come from a human donor with alopecia areata. Both conserved end residues are part of each CDR3. The order of the fields is J gene, V gene, clone size, D gene, CDR3 DNA, CDR3 protein. A D gene is named only where the DNA matches it firmly. Size values are once, few and many counts, or a class for expanded clones, and some rows have none.

>TRBJ1-5|TRBV27|NA|NA
TGTGCCAGCAGCCCACAAGTAGGGCCCCAGCATTTT
CASSPQVGPQHF
>TRBJ2-7|TRBV11-2|few|TRBD2
TGTGCCAGCAGCTTAATCGGGGGGAGCGAGCAGTACTTC
CASSLIGGSEQYF
>TRBJ1-4|TRBV19|NA|NA
TGTGCCAGTAAAACGGGAGTGACTAATGAAAAACTGTTTTTT
CASKTGVTNEKLFF
>TRBJ2-3|TRBV30|few|NA
TGTGCCTTCGAGGCCTTGAGCACAGATACGCAGTATTTT
CAFEALSTDTQYF
>TRBJ2-3|TRBV30|NA|TRBD1
TGTGCCTGGAGGAGGGGGCCTAGCACAGATACGCAGTATTTT
CAWRRGPSTDTQYF
>TRBJ2-3|TRBV29-1|NA|NA
TGCAGCGTTCAACAGGGTTCAGATACGCAGTATTTT
CSVQQGSDTQYF
>TRBJ1-1|TRBV7-2|few|NA
TGTGCCAGCAGCTCCCACGGTAACACTGAAGCTTTCTTT
CASSSHGNTEAFF
>TRBJ2-5|TRBV13|few|NA
TGTGCCAGCAGCCCTAGGGCAGGGAGTGAGACCCAGTACTTC
CASSPRAGSETQYF
>TRBJ1-5|TRBV2|NA|NA
TGTGCCAGCGAAGCAGAGTCCAATCAGCCCCAGCATTTT
CASEAESNQPQHF
>TRBJ2-1|TRBV23-1|few|NA
TGCGCCAGCAGTCAATCTCGACGGATTCGCCCCGCTTTCGAGCAGTTCTTC
CASSQSRRIRPAFEQFF
>TRBJ2-3|TRBV4-2|NA|NA
TGTGCCAGCAGCCAGGATGGCTATTGGGGGGACACAGATACGCAGTATTTT
CASSQDGYWGDTDTQYF
>TRBJ2-7|TRBV2|NA|TRBD2
TGTGCCAGCAGTTCAGCGGGGTACGAGCAGTACTTC
CASSSAGYEQYF
>TRBJ1-2|TRBV30|NA|NA
TGTGCCTGGGTACAGGGAGCTAACTATGGCTACACCTTC
CAWVQGANYGYTF
>TRBJ2-7|TRBV18|NA|NA
TGTGCCAGCTCACCCGGGGCGGTCCCCTACGAGCAGTACTTC
CASSPGAVPYEQYF
>TRBJ2-4|TRBV29-1|few|NA
TGCAGCGTTGTAAGTGGGGCCAAAAACATTCAGTACTTC
CSVVSGAKNIQYF
>TRBJ2-5|TRBV25-1|NA|NA
TGTGCCAGCAGTGCCGGAGAGACCCAGTACTTC
CASSAGETQYF
>TRBJ1-5|TRBV7-2|NA|NA
TGTGCCAGCAGCTGGTTCCGGGATCAGCCCCAGCATTTT
CASSWFRDQPQHF
>TRBJ2-5|TRBV29-1|NA|TRBD2
TGCAGCTCCCCCGGGAGGTACCAAGAGACCCAGTACTTC
CSSPGRYQETQYF
>TRBJ1-2|TRBV30|NA|NA
TGTGCCTGGAGTGTACTAAGGGGCTCGAACTATGGCTACACCTTC
CAWSVLRGSNYGYTF
>TRBJ1-4|TRBV6-6|NA|TRBD1
TGTGCCAGCAGTCGGACAGGGAATGAAAAACTGTTTTTT
CASSRTGNEKLFF
>TRBJ2-7|TRBV7-2|NA|TRBD2
TGTGCCAGCAGTTCCGGGTCGGGAGGGTACGAGCAGTACTTC
CASSSGSGGYEQYF
>TRBJ1-1|TRBV29-1|few|NA
TGCAGCGTTGGAGTTGTGAACACTGAAGCTTTCTTT
CSVGVVNTEAFF
>TRBJ2-3|TRBV29-1|NA|TRBD2
TGCAGCGTTGGGACTAGACTCACAGATACGCAGTATTTT
CSVGTRLTDTQYF
>TRBJ1-1|TRBV7-2|NA|TRBD1
TGTGCCAGCAGCTTAAGGACAGGGTACATGAACACTGAAGCTTTCTTT
CASSLRTGYMNTEAFF
>TRBJ1-1|TRBV25-1|NA|NA
TGTGCCAGCAGTGCCTCCGGGACAAAGAACACTGAAGCTTTCTTT
CASSASGTKNTEAFF
>TRBJ1-2|TRBV5-1|NA|NA
TGCGCCAGCAGCTTGGAGGCAGGGAACTATGGCTACACCTTC
CASSLEAGNYGYTF
>TRBJ2-4|TRBV5-4|NA|TRBD2
TGTGCCAGCAGCTTGATGGCCGGGAGGGGAGCCAAAAACATTCAGTACTTC
CASSLMAGRGAKNIQYF
>TRBJ2-4|TRBV5-1|NA|NA
TGCGCCAGCAGCTTGGCCGAAGCCAAAAACATTCAGTACTTC
CASSLAEAKNIQYF
>TRBJ1-1|TRBV25-1|few|NA
TGTGCCAGCAGTGAATCGAACAGAAACACTGAAGCTTTCTTT
CASSESNRNTEAFF
>TRBJ2-1|TRBV29-1|NA|TRBD2
TGCAGCGCTCCGGGACTAGCGGGTTTCAATGAGCAGTTCTTC
CSAPGLAGFNEQFF
>TRBJ2-1|TRBV19|NA|NA
TGTGCCAGTAGCGGGACTTACGATGAGCAGTTCTTC
CASSGTYDEQFF
>TRBJ2-7|TRBV23-1|NA|NA
TGCGCCAGCAGTCAATCCAGACAGCATGAGCAGTACTTC
CASSQSRQHEQYF
>TRBJ1-2|TRBV5-1|few|NA
TGCGCCAGCAGCTTGGAAGGGGGAGGCTATGGCTACACCTTC
CASSLEGGGYGYTF
>TRBJ2-7|TRBV7-2|few|TRBD2
TGTGCCAGCAGCTCTCCGGCTAGCGGGAACCCGCGGATATTGGAGCAGTACTTC
CASSSPASGNPRILEQYF
>TRBJ2-1|TRBV29-1|NA|NA
TGCAGCGCTTCCAGGGGTGATGAGCAGTTCTTC
CSASRGDEQFF
>TRBJ1-1|TRBV7-2|few|NA
TGTGCCAGCAGCTTGGGGGTAATGAACACTGAAGCTTTCTTT
CASSLGVMNTEAFF
>TRBJ2-4|TRBV28|NA|NA
TGTGCCAGCAGTTCCGGACAGCTCAAAAACATTCAGTACTTC
CASSSGQLKNIQYF